Listed below are T cell receptor beta chains from one sample, sequenced in a study of identical twins. Each CDR3 protein gets one entry after TCRdb re-called the 5' RACE reads with MiXCR. The repertoire holds 400,000 to 550,000 distinct CDR3 sequences, 14% seen once, with 0.95% to 1% in the top ten. The same data also went into a second study, on yellow fever vaccine responses in identical twins.

The specimen was CD4+ T cells sorted from blood. These receptors came from a woman aged 18-35 years in good health. Each CDR3 is given with its conserved first and last residue. The D gene is left open where the match is weak. Clone size is stated in some rows and not others, as once, few, many or a class when expanded.

-	-	TRBV20-1	TRBJ2-2	TGCAGTGCTAGCAGGACCCCGGTAAACACCGGGGAGCTGTTTTTT	CSASRTPVNTGELFF
many	TRBD1	TRBV12-3/TRBV12-4	TRBJ2-3	TGTGCCAGCAGCCCACAGGGGGCTTGGACAGATACGCAGTATTTT	CASSPQGAWTDTQYF
few	TRBD1	TRBV7-9	TRBJ2-5	TGTGCCAGCAGCTTGTTAGGGACAGGACAAGAGACCCAGTACTTC	CASSLLGTGQETQYF
-	TRBD1	TRBV23-1	TRBJ2-2	TGCGCCAGCAGTCACGCAGGGGGACAGTACACCGGGGAGCTGTTTTTT	CASSHAGGQYTGELFF
many	-	TRBV9	TRBJ2-3	TGTGCCAGCAGCCGGGAAGTGGAAACGGGGACAGATACGCAGTATTTT	CASSREVETGTDTQYF
many	TRBD2	TRBV29-1	TRBJ2-7	TGCAGCGTTGACGGCTTGAGCGGGAGGGTCTACGAGCAGTACTTC	CSVDGLSGRVYEQYF
-	-	TRBV6-2/TRBV6-3	TRBJ2-7	TGTGCCAGCAGTTACAATACCCTCTACGAGCAGTACTTC	CASSYNTLYEQYF
few	TRBD1	TRBV6-1	TRBJ2-5	TGTGCCAGCAGTAAGACAGGGGGCCGAGAGACCCAGTACTTC	CASSKTGGRETQYF
few	-	TRBV21-1	TRBJ2-1	TGTGCCAGCAGCAAAGGTGGCGGGACAGGGATCCGGAGTGATGAGCAGTTCTTC	CASSKGGGTGIRSDEQFF
-	TRBD2	TRBV27	TRBJ2-7	TGTGCCAGCAGTTCCTCGACTAGCGGGAATGCCTACGAGCAGTACTTC	CASSSSTSGNAYEQYF
-	TRBD1	TRBV19	TRBJ2-1	TGTGCCAGTAGTATGGACAGGGGAAAAAATGAGCAGTTCTTC	CASSMDRGKNEQFF